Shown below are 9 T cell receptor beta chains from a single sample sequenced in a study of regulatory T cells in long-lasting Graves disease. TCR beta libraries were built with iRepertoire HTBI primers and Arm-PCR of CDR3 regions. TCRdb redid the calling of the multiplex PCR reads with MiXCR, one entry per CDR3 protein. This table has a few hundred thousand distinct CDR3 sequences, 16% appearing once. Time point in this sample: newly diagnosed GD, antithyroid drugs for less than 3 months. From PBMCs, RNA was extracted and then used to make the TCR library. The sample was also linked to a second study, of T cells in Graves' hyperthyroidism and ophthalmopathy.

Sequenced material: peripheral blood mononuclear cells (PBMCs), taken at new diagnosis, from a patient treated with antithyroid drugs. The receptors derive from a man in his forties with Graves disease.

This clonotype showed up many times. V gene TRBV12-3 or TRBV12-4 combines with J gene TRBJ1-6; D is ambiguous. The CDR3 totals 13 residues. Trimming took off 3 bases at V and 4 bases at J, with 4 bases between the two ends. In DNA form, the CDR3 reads TGTGCCAGCAGTTTTCAGTATAATTCACCCCTCCACTTT. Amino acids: CASSFQYNSPLHF.

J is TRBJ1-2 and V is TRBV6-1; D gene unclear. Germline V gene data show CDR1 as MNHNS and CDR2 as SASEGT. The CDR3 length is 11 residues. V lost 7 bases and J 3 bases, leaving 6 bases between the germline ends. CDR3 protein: CASKDHYGYTF. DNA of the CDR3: TGTGCCAGCAAGGACCACTATGGCTACACCTTC.

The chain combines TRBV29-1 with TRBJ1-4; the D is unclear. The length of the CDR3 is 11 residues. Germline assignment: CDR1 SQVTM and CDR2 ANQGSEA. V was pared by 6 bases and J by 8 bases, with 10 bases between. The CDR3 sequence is CSVDRGEKLFF. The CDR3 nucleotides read TGCAGCGTCGACCGAGGGGAAAAACTGTTTTTT.

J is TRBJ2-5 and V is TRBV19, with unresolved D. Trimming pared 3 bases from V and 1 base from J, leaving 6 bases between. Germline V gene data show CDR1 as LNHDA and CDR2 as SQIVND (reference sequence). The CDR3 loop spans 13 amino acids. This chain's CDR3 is CASSIRPQETQYF. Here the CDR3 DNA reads TGTGCCAGTAGTATTAGGCCCCAAGAGACCCAGTACTTC. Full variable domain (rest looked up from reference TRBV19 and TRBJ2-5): DGGITQSPKYLFRKEGQNVTLSCEQNLNHDAMYWYRQDPGQGLRLIYYSQIVNDFQKGDIAEGYSVSREKKESFPLTVTSAQKNPTAFYLCASSIRPQETQYFGPGTRLLVL.

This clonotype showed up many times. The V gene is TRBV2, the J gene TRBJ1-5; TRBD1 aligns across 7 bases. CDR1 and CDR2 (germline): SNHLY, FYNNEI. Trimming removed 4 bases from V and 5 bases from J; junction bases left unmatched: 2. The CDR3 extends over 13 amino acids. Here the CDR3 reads CASSGGGHQPQHF. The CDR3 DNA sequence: TGTGCCAGCAGTGGAGGGGGCCATCAGCCCCAGCATTTT.

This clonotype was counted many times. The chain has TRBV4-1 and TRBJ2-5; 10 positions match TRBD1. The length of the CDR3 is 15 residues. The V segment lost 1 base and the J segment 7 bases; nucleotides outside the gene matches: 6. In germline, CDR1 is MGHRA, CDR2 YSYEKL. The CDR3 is CASSQGGGQGPTQYF. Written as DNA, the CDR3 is TGCGCCAGCAGCCAAGGGGGGGGACAGGGGCCGACCCAGTACTTC.

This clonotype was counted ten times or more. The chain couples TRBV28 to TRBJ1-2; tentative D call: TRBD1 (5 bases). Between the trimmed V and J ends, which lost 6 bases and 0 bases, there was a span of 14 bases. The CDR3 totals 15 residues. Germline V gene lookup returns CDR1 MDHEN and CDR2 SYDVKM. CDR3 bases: TGTGCCAGCAGCATCGCCAGGGAGGCTAACTATGGCTACACCTTC. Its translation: CASSIAREANYGYTF.

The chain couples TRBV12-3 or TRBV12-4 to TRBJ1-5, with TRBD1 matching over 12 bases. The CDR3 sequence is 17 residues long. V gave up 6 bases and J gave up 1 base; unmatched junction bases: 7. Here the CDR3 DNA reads TGTGCCAGCAGCAGCGGGACAGGGGGCCTAAGCAATCAGCCCCAGCATTTT. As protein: CASSSGTGGLSNQPQHF.

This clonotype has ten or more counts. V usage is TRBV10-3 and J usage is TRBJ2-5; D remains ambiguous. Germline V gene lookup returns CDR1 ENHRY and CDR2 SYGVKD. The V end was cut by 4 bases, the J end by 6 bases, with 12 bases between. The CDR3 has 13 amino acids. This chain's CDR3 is CAISGPDKQTQYF. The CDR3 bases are TGTGCCATCAGTGGGCCGGATAAGCAGACCCAGTACTTC.